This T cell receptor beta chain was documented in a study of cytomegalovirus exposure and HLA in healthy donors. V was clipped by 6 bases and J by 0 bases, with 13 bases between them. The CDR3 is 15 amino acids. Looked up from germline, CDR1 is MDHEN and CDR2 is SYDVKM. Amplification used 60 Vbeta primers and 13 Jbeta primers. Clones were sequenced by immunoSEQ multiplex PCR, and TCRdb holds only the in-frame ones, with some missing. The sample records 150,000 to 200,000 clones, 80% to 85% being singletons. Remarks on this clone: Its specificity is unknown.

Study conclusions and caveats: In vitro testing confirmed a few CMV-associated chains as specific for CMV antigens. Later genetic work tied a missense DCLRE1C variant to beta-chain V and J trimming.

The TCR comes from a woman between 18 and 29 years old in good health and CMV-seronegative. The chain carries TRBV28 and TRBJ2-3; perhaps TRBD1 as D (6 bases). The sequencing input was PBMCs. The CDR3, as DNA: TGTGCCAGCAGCCGTACAGGGTGGAGCACAGATACGCAGTATTTT. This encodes CASSRTGWSTDTQYF.